This TCR beta chain derives from a study of cytomegalovirus exposure and HLA in healthy donors. J gave up 5 bases and V 4 bases, and 7 bases lay outside the gene matches. From germline, CDR1 is SEHNR and CDR2 FQNEAQ (reference sequence). This CDR3 has 16 amino acids. Vbeta (60) and Jbeta (13) primers were used in the PCR. Using immunoSEQ multiplex PCR, the repertoire was profiled, and TCRdb retains in-frame clones only, with some absent. The sample lists around 150,000 clones, roughly 82% occurring once. This TCR was sampled from a male donor in good health and CMV-seronegative. The sample was PBMCs. The chain couples TRBV7-9 to TRBJ2-3; 12 bases match TRBD2. The CDR3 spells CASSSQTSGGRDTQYF. The DNA of the CDR3 is TGTGCCAGCAGCTCCCAGACTAGCGGGGGCCGAGATACGCAGTATTTT. The entire variable domain, with the rest obtained from reference TRBV7-9 and TRBJ2-3, is as follows: DTGVSQNPRHKITKRGQNVTFRCDPISEHNRLYWYRQTLGQGPEFLTYFQNEAQLEKSRLLSDRFSAERPKGSFSTLEIQRTEQGDSAMYLCASSSQTSGGRDTQYFGPGTRLTVL.